The clone carrying this T cell receptor beta chain came up a few times. Its antigen remains unidentified. Germline V lookup: CDR1 LGHNA, CDR2 YSLEER. V was pared by 6 bases and J by 0 bases, with 12 bases between. This CDR3 region has 15 residues. A multiplex PCR was run with 60 Vbeta primers and 13 Jbeta primers. Sequencing was performed with immunoSEQ multiplex PCR; in TCRdb, only in-frame clones are kept and a portion is missing. Of roughly 100,000 clones in the sample, 75% are singletons; the top ten hold around 2.6%. Donors in the study were healthy people who gave bone marrow. The sample comes from a study of cytomegalovirus exposure and HLA in healthy donors. Study observations and caveats: With later analysis, a missense DCLRE1C variant became linked to TCR beta V- and J-gene trimming. HLA-A and HLA-B allele assignments for most subjects were reportedly predicted accurately using TCR beta sequences.

The genes are TRBV4-3 and TRBJ1-5; unclear D gene. The sample consisted of PBMCs. The source of this sequence is a male donor in good health and CMV-seropositive. For the CDR3, the DNA is TGCGCCAGCAGAAGTTCAGTACATAGCAATCAGCCCCAGCATTTT. This encodes CASRSSVHSNQPQHF.